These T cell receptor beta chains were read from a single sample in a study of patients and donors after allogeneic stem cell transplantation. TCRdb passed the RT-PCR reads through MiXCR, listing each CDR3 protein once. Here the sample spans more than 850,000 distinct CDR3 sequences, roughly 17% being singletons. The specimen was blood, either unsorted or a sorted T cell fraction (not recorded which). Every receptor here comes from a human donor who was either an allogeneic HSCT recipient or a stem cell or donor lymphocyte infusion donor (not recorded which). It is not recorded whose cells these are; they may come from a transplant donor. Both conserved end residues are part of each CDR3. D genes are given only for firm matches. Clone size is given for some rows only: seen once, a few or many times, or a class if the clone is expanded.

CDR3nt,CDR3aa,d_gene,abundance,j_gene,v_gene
TGTGCCAGCAGCGACCGACAGGGAATTAGCACAGATACGCAGTATTTT,CASSDRQGISTDTQYF,TRBD1,few,TRBJ2-3,TRBV9
TGTGCCAGCAGCGTAGCAGGGAACACTGAAGCTTTCTTT,CASSVAGNTEAFF,-,many,TRBJ1-1,TRBV9
TGCAGTGCCTCCGGACTAGCGGGGACCTACAATGAGCAGTTCTTC,CSASGLAGTYNEQFF,TRBD2,-,TRBJ2-1,TRBV20-1
TGCGCCAGCAGCTTCAACAGAATCATGAACACTGAAGCTTTCTTT,CASSFNRIMNTEAFF,-,-,TRBJ1-1,TRBV5-1
TGTGCCACCTCCCAGGAAACTGGGAACAATCAGCCCCAGCATTTT,CATSQETGNNQPQHF,-,many,TRBJ1-5,TRBV10-3
TGCGCCAGCAGTGCGAAACAGGGGGCGGTTGGCTACACCTTC,CASSAKQGAVGYTF,TRBD1,-,TRBJ1-2,TRBV10-2
TGTGCCAGCAAGGAGGAGGGACTAGCGGACAATGAGCAGTTCTTC,CASKEEGLADNEQFF,TRBD2,-,TRBJ2-1,TRBV2
TGCAGTGCTAGAGATTGGAGTAGGGGGAGCCACGAGCAGTACTTC,CSARDWSRGSHEQYF,-,-,TRBJ2-7,TRBV20-1
TGTGCCAGCAGTTTAGACCAACCCGATACGCAGTATTTT,CASSLDQPDTQYF,-,few,TRBJ2-3,TRBV28
TGTGCCAGCAGTTCAGGGTGGTTCGAGACCCAGTACTTC,CASSSGWFETQYF,-,few,TRBJ2-5,TRBV27
TGCAGTGCTATAACGACAGGGGAGGAGCAGTACTTC,CSAITTGEEQYF,TRBD1,-,TRBJ2-7,TRBV20-1
TGTGCCAGCAGTTTATCTGGACCCTCCCCGGGCGGCACTGAAGCTTTCTTT,CASSLSGPSPGGTEAFF,-,-,TRBJ1-1,TRBV28
TGCAGCGTTACCGGGTCGAAAAGAGAGACCCAGTACTTC,CSVTGSKRETQYF,-,-,TRBJ2-5,TRBV29-1
TGCGCCAGCAGCTTGGAACTAGTCCAGAAGGAGCAGTTCTTC,CASSLELVQKEQFF,-,-,TRBJ2-1,TRBV5-1
TGTGCCAGCAGTCCCTCTGGGCGGGAGGGCCCACTCTCCTACAATGAGCAGTTCTTC,CASSPSGREGPLSYNEQFF,TRBD2,many,TRBJ2-1,TRBV12-3/TRBV12-4
TGTGCCACTACCCGTGGACAGGGTAATTACGAGCAGTACTTC,CATTRGQGNYEQYF,TRBD1,-,TRBJ2-7,TRBV12-3/TRBV12-4
TGCGCCAGCAGCTCCGCTAGAGACAGTCTCTACGAGCAGTACTTC,CASSSARDSLYEQYF,-,-,TRBJ2-7,TRBV5-1
TGCGCCAGCAGCCCAAGCGGACTACATGCCGGGGAGCTGTTTTTT,CASSPSGLHAGELFF,-,few,TRBJ2-2,TRBV4-3
TGTGCCAGCAGACCCCTCAAAGCAGGGGGGATTGGCAATCAGCCCCAGCATTTT,CASRPLKAGGIGNQPQHF,TRBD1,-,TRBJ1-5,TRBV6-2/TRBV6-3
TGTGCCAGCTCACCACGAGGGGCGACTCGGTATGAGCAGTTCTTC,CASSPRGATRYEQFF,-,once,TRBJ2-1,TRBV18
TGTGCCAGCAGCCAAGATTGGAGACTTCGGCCCGTGGACAATCAGCCCCAGCATTTT,CASSQDWRLRPVDNQPQHF,-,once,TRBJ1-5,TRBV4-2
TGCGCCAGTCGGGCAGCTAGCAATCAGCCCCAGCATTTT,CASRAASNQPQHF,-,many,TRBJ1-5,TRBV5-1
TGTGCCAGCAGTTCCGTACAACCCAGCTCCTACAATGAGCAGTTCTTC,CASSSVQPSSYNEQFF,-,few,TRBJ2-1,TRBV27
TGCAGTGCGGGACAGGGGATCAATCAGCCCCAGCATTTT,CSAGQGINQPQHF,TRBD1,few,TRBJ1-5,TRBV20-1
TGTGCCAGCAGGATGGGACAGGGGGGAACCGGGGAGCTGTTTTTT,CASRMGQGGTGELFF,TRBD1,-,TRBJ2-2,TRBV6-1
TGTGCCACCAGCACCTTAACTAGCGGGAGTAGTGAGCAGTTCTTC,CATSTLTSGSSEQFF,TRBD2,-,TRBJ2-1,TRBV15
TGTGCCAGCAGGGCAGGGGTGGGTGGCTACACCTTC,CASRAGVGGYTF,-,-,TRBJ1-2,TRBV12-3/TRBV12-4
TGTGCCAGCAGCAAAGCAGGGGCTAGCGGGGAGGTATACGAGCAGTACTTC,CASSKAGASGEVYEQYF,-,-,TRBJ2-7,TRBV21-1
TGTGCCAGCAGCTACTACGGGTCAACGCGCGAGCAGTACTTC,CASSYYGSTREQYF,-,few,TRBJ2-7,TRBV11-2
TGTGCCAGCATCTACCCGTTGGGGGGTAAGGACACTGAAGCTTTCTTT,CASIYPLGGKDTEAFF,-,many,TRBJ1-1,TRBV7-9
TGTGCCAGCAGAGGGATCGGCAATCAGCCCCAGCATTTT,CASRGIGNQPQHF,-,few,TRBJ1-5,TRBV27
TGTGCCAGCAGTACGGGACCTCTTGAGTCTGAAGCTTTCTTT,CASSTGPLESEAFF,-,-,TRBJ1-1,TRBV6-1
TGTGCCAGCAGCTTCAACGGGGAGAATGGCTACACCTTC,CASSFNGENGYTF,-,few,TRBJ1-2,TRBV7-8
TGTGCCAGCAGCTCCCAGGGTGATAGCAATCAGCCCCAGCATTTT,CASSSQGDSNQPQHF,-,few,TRBJ1-5,TRBV12-3/TRBV12-4
TGCAGTGGGATTGACAGGGGGCAAAACTATGGCTACACCTTC,CSGIDRGQNYGYTF,TRBD1,few,TRBJ1-2,TRBV20-1
TGCAGCGTCGCTAATGTGATCGGGGAGCTGTTTTTT,CSVANVIGELFF,-,-,TRBJ2-2,TRBV29-1
TGTGCCAGCATTGCTCCTAGCGGTGGCGTTATCTCCTACGAGCAGTACTTC,CASIAPSGGVISYEQYF,TRBD2,-,TRBJ2-7,TRBV2
TGTGCCAGCAGTGAACGGGCGTACAGGGGGTACTATCAGCCCCAGCATTTT,CASSERAYRGYYQPQHF,TRBD1,-,TRBJ1-5,TRBV6-1
TGTGCCAGCAGGCCCAGTGCGGGTAGTAATTCACCCCTCCACTTT,CASRPSAGSNSPLHF,-,-,TRBJ1-6,TRBV6-1
TGTGCCAGCAGCCTGCGGGGGGGAGGCACCGGGGAGCTGTTTTTT,CASSLRGGGTGELFF,TRBD2,-,TRBJ2-2,TRBV7-3
TGTGCCATCAGTGAGTCCCAGGTCGGGGGCGCAAGTGAAAAACTGTTTTTT,CAISESQVGGASEKLFF,-,-,TRBJ1-4,TRBV10-3
TGTGCCAGCAGTTCTCCTGGGAAGTCACCCCTCCACTTT,CASSSPGKSPLHF,-,-,TRBJ1-6,TRBV7-3
TGCAGCGTAGGGCAGGGGCCCTATGGCTACACCTTC,CSVGQGPYGYTF,-,-,TRBJ1-2,TRBV29-1
TGTGCCATCAGTCAAAGACCTCCAGGGGAGACCCAGTACTTC,CAISQRPPGETQYF,-,-,TRBJ2-5,TRBV10-3
TGCGCCAGCAGCGGGACAGCTTTGAACACTGAAGCTTTCTTT,CASSGTALNTEAFF,TRBD1,-,TRBJ1-1,TRBV5-1
TGTGCCAGCAGTGCAGGGAGGAGGACTGAAGCTTTCTTT,CASSAGRRTEAFF,-,-,TRBJ1-1,TRBV12-3/TRBV12-4
TGTGCCAGCAGTCCGAGGTCGAATACGCAGTATTTT,CASSPRSNTQYF,-,-,TRBJ2-3,TRBV12-3/TRBV12-4
TGTGCCTCACGTCCGGGGGGCCTTAACACCGGGGAGCTGTTTTTT,CASRPGGLNTGELFF,-,few,TRBJ2-2,TRBV2
TGTGCCAGCAGTTTAAGATCAGGGATTGGGGACACCGGGGAGCTGTTTTTT,CASSLRSGIGDTGELFF,-,few,TRBJ2-2,TRBV28
TGTGCCAGCAGTTGGGAGGGTCCAGAGAACACTGAAGCTTTCTTT,CASSWEGPENTEAFF,-,few,TRBJ1-1,TRBV6-5
TGTGCCAGCAGCACCGTTAGGGGGCGGACCGACTACGAGCAGTACTTC,CASSTVRGRTDYEQYF,TRBD1,few,TRBJ2-7,TRBV11-2
TGCAGCGTTGGGCGGCTATCGAATGAGCAGTTCTTC,CSVGRLSNEQFF,-,-,TRBJ2-1,TRBV29-1
TGTGCCAGCAGTGCCGGGAGATCGGGGGGCTACACCTTC,CASSAGRSGGYTF,-,-,TRBJ1-2,TRBV6-1
TGTGCCAGCAGCGCACAACTTGGGCCTTACGAGCAGTACTTC,CASSAQLGPYEQYF,-,-,TRBJ2-7,TRBV9